This TCR beta chain appears in the sequencing data of a study of PD-L1 blockade in urothelial cancer. A remark on this clone: Its antigen is not identified.

Germline CDR1 is MDHEN and CDR2 is SYDVKM. Deletions cut 6 bases from V and 4 bases from J, with 18 bases between. The CDR3 spans 15 residues. As for time point: peripheral blood 6 weeks after treatment start. Sequencing used immunoSEQ multiplex PCR; TCRdb keeps in-frame clones, though not all of them. The table includes about 130,000 clones, about 83% detected once. Study-wide results and caveats: Below-median blood TCR clonality before treatment forecast better survival.

The V call is TRBV28, the J call TRBJ2-5, with D possibly being TRBD1 (6 bases). The sample here was PBMCs, taken around atezolizumab (anti-PD-L1) treatment. The TCR was taken from a man aged 45-65 years with urothelial cancer. CDR3 coding DNA: TGTGCCAGCAGACCTCACAGGGCGAAGCGAGAGACCCAGTACTTC. As protein: CASRPHRAKRETQYF.